The 6 T cell receptor beta chains in this list originate from one sample, sequenced in a study of cytomegalovirus exposure and HLA in healthy donors. Method: immunoSEQ multiplex PCR; TCRdb's copy keeps in-frame clones and lacks some. Here the sample spans 150,000 to 200,000 clones, roughly nine tenths being singletons. Specimen: PBMCs. These receptors were taken from a woman between 18 and 30 years old in good health and CMV-seropositive.

The rearrangement uses TRBV27 and TRBJ1-1; D is ambiguous. V was pared by 6 bases and J by 0 bases, with 20 bases between. CDR3 length: 17 residues. Germline loops: CDR1 MNHEY, CDR2 SMNVEV (reference sequence). The CDR3 sequence: CASRASLGVALNTEAFF. CDR3 sequence (DNA): TGTGCCAGCAGGGCCTCCCTCGGGGTGGCCCTGAACACTGAAGCTTTCTTT.

The chain employs TRBV28 and TRBJ2-1, with TRBD1 matching 11 bases. Germline V gene data show CDR1 as MDHEN and CDR2 as SYDVKM. The CDR3 runs to 12 residues. The V gene end was trimmed by 11 bases and the J gene end by 8 bases; junction bases not matched to a gene: 5. In nucleotides, the CDR3 is TGTGCCTGTAGGACAGGGGGCGATGAGCAGTTCTTC. Translated: CACRTGGDEQFF. The full variable domain, with the rest looked up from reference TRBV28 and TRBJ2-1, is DVKVTQSSRYLVKRTGEKVFLECVQDMDHENMFWYRQDPGLGLRLIYFSYDVKMKEKGDIPEGYSVSREKKERFSLILESASTNQTSMYLCACRTGGDEQFFGPGTRLTVL.

The chain carries TRBV4-3 and TRBJ2-7, with D possibly matching TRBD2 (5 bases). Germline CDR1 reads LGHNA; CDR2 reads YSLEER. V gave up 1 base and J gave up 7 bases, with 17 bases separating them. The CDR3 consists of 15 residues. The CDR3 DNA is TGCGCCAGCAGCCAAGTCGGGGTGGGCCTTGGGGAGCAGTACTTC. It codes for CASSQVGVGLGEQYF.

The V gene is TRBV14, the J gene TRBJ2-7; the D is unclear. Between the trimmed V and J ends, which lost 0 bases and 4 bases, there was a span of 10 bases. This CDR3 has 14 amino acids. The germline V gene encodes CDR1 SGHDN and CDR2 FVKESK. The CDR3 bases are TGTGCCAGCAGCCAAGACAGGCTTCGGTACGAGCAGTACTTC. Protein: CASSQDRLRYEQYF.

V and J are TRBV5-4 and TRBJ2-7, with a weak D call TRBD1 (6 bases). The V end was cut by 5 bases, the J end by 1 base, with 10 bases between. CDR3 length: 13 residues. CDR1 SGHNT and CDR2 YYREEE come from the germline V gene (reference sequence). The CDR3 spells CASRERGSYEQYF. In DNA, the CDR3 is TGTGCCAGCAGGGAGAGGGGGTCCTACGAGCAGTACTTC.

This sequence joins TRBV6-5 and TRBJ2-2; 10 nucleotides agree with TRBD2. V shed 6 bases and J 0 bases; nucleotides not matched to a gene: 1. The CDR3 runs 15 residues. Germline CDR1 reads MNHEY; CDR2 reads SVGAGI. The CDR3 DNA reads TGTGCCAGCAGGCTAGCGGGAGCGAACACCGGGGAGCTGTTTTTT. The encoded protein is CASRLAGANTGELFF.